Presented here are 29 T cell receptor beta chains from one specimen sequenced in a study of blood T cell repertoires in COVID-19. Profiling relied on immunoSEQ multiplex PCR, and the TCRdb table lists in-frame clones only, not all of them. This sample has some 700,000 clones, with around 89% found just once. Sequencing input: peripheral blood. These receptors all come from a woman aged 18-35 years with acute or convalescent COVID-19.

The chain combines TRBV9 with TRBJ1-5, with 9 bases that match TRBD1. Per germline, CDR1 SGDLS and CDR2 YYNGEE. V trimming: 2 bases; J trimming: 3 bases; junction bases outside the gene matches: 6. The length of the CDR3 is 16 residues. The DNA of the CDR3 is TGTGCCAGCAGCGTCCGGACAGGGGAATTCAATCAGCCCCAGCATTTT. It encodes CASSVRTGEFNQPQHF.

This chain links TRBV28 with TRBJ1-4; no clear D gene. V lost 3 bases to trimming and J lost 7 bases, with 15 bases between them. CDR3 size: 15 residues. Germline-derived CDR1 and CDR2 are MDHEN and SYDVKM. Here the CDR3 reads CASSFQRAGVEKLFF. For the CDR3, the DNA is TGTGCCAGCAGTTTCCAACGGGCCGGGGTTGAAAAACTGTTTTTT.

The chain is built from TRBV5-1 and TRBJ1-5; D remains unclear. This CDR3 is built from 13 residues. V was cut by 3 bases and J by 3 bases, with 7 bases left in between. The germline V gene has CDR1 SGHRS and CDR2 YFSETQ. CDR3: CASSSDFNQPQHF. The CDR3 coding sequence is TGCGCCAGCAGCTCAGACTTCAATCAGCCCCAGCATTTT.

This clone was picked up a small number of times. The CDR3 here is CASSPRLAGGNGANVLTF. CDR3 sequence (DNA): TGTGCCAGCAGCCCCCGACTAGCGGGGGGCAATGGGGCCAACGTCCTGACTTTC. The chain uses TRBV14 and TRBJ2-6; 13 bases agree with TRBD2. The germline V gene has CDR1 SGHDN and CDR2 FVKESK. With 4 bases clipped from V and 3 bases from J, the junction kept 6 bases outside the gene matches. This CDR3 is built from 18 residues.

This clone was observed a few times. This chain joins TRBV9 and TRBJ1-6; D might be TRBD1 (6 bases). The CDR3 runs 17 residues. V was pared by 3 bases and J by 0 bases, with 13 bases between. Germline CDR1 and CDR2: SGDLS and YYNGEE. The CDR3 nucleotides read TGTGCCAGCAGCGGGGGACACCCTAGCTCCTATAATTCACCCCTCCACTTT. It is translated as CASSGGHPSSYNSPLHF.

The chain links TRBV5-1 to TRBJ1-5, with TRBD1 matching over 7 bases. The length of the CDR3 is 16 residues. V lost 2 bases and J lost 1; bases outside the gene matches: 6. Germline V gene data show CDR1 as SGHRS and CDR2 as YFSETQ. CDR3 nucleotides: TGCGCCAGCAGCTTCCGGGGGACAGTAAGCAATCAGCCCCAGCATTTT. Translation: CASSFRGTVSNQPQHF.

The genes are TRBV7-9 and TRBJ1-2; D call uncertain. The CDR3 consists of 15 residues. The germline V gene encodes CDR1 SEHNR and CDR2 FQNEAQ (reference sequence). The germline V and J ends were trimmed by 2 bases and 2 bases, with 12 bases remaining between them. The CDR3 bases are TGTGCCAGCAGCTTACTTAGGCAGACAAACTATGGCTACACCTTC. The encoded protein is CASSLLRQTNYGYTF.

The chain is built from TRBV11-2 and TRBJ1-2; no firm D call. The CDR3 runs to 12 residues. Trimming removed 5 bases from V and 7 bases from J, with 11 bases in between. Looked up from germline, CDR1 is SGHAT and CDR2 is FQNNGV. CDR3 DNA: TGTGCCAGCAGCCTGAGTAGCGGTGGCTACACCTTC. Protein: CASSLSSGGYTF.

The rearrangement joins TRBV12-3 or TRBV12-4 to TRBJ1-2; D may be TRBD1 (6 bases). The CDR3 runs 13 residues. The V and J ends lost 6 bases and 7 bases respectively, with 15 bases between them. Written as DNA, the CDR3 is TGTGCCAGCAGGCCTGGACAGCGTCCTGGCTACACCTTC. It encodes CASRPGQRPGYTF.

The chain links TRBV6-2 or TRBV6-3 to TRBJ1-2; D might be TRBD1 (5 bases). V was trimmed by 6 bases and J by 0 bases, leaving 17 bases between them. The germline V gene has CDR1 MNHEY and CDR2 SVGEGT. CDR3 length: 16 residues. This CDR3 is CASSNYPQGSNYGYTF. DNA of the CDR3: TGTGCCAGCAGCAACTACCCTCAGGGTTCTAACTATGGCTACACCTTC.

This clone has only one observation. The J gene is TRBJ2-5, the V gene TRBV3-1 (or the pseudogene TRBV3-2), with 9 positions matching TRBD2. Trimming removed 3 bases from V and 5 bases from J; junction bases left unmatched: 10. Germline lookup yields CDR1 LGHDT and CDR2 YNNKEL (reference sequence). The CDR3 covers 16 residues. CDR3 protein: CASSQRPGLAGETQYF. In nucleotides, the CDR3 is TGTGCCAGCAGCCAGCGCCCGGGACTAGCTGGGGAGACCCAGTACTTC.

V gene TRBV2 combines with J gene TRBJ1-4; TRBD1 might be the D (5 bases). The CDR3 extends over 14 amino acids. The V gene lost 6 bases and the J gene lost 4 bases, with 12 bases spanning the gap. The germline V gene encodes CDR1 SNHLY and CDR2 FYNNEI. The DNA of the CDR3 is TGTGCCAGCAGGGTCCAGGGAAGTAATGAAAAACTGTTTTTT. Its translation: CASRVQGSNEKLFF.

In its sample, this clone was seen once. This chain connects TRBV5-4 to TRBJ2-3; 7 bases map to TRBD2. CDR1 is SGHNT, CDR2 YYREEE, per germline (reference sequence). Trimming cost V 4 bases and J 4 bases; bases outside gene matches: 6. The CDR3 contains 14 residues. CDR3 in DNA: TGTGCCAGCAGCGACCGGACTAGAGCAGATACGCAGTATTTT. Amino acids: CASSDRTRADTQYF.

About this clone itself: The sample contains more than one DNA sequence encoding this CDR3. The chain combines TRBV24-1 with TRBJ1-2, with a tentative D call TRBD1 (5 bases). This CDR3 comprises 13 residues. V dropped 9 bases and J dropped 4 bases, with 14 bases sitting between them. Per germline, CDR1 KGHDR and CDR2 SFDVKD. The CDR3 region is CATSLAGGYGYTF. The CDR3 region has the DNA TGTGCCACCTCTCTCGCGGGGGGCTATGGCTACACCTTC.

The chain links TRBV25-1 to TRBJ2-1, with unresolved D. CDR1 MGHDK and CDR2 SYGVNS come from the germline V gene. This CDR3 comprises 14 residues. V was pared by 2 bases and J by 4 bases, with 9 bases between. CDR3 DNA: TGTGCCAGCAGTGAAATACAGAGTTACAATGAGCAGTTCTTC. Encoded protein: CASSEIQSYNEQFF.

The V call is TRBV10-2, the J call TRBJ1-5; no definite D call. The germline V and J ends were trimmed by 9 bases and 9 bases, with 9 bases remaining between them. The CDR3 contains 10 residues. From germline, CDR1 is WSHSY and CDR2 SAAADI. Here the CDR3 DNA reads TGCGCCAGGGCCTGTCGGCCCCAGCATTTT. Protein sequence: CARACRPQHF.

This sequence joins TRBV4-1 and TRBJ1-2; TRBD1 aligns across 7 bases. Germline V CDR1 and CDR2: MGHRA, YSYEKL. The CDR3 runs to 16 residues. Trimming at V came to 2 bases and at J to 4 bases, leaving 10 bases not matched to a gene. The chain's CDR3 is CASSQSDRDLLYGYTF. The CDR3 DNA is TGCGCCAGCAGCCAATCCGACAGGGACTTACTCTATGGCTACACCTTC.

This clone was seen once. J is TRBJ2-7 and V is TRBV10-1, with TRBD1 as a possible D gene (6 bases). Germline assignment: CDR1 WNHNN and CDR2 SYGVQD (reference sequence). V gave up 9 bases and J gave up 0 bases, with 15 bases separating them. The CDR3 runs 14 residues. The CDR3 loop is CARAGRDNSYEQYF. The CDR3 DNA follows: TGCGCCAGGGCGGGCCGGGACAACTCCTACGAGCAGTACTTC.

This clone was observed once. The CDR3 bases are TGTGCCAGCAGCGCCGCGGGACAGGGAAATCAGCCCCAGCATTTT. Translated: CASSAAGQGNQPQHF. This chain connects TRBV9 to TRBJ1-5; 9 bases align to TRBD1. Germline CDR1 is SGDLS and CDR2 is YYNGEE. This CDR3 contains 15 residues. With V trimmed by 3 bases and J by 4 bases, 5 bases remained unmatched. Combining the CDR3 with reference TRBV9 and TRBJ1-5 gives the whole variable domain DSGVTQTPKHLITATGQRVTLRCSPRSGDLSVYWYQQSLDQGLQFLIQYYNGEERAKGNILERFSAQQFPDLHSELNLSSLELGDSALYFCASSAAGQGNQPQHFGDGTRLSIL.

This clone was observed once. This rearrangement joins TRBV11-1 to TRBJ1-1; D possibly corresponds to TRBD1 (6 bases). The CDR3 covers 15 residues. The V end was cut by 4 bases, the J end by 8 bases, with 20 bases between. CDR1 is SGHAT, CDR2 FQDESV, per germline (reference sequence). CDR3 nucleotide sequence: TGTGCCAGCAGCTCCGCAGGGGATCCCCTAGTCGAAGCTTTCTTT. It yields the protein CASSSAGDPLVEAFF. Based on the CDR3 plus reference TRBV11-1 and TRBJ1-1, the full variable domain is EAEVAQSPRYKITEKSQAVAFWCDPISGHATLYWYRQILGQGPELLVQFQDESVVDDSQLPKDRFSAERLKGVDSTLKIQPAELGDSAMYLCASSSAGDPLVEAFFGQGTRLTVV.

In nucleotides, the CDR3 is TGCGCCAGCAGCCAGGCCCTAACAGGGGCCCGGCGGGAACTCTATGGCTACACCTTC. It encodes CASSQALTGARRELYGYTF. The J gene is TRBJ1-2, the V gene TRBV4-1; 7 bases are shared with TRBD1. Germline CDR1 and CDR2: MGHRA and YSYEKL. CDR3 size: 19 residues. J gave up 4 bases and V 3 bases, and 20 bases lay outside the gene matches.

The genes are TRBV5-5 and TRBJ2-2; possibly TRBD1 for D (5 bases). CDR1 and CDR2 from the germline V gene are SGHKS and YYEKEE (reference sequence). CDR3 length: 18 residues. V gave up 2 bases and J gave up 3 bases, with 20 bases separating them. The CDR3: CASSFPPLSKGDTGELFF. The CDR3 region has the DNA TGTGCCAGCAGCTTCCCCCCACTGTCTAAAGGGGACACCGGGGAGCTGTTTTTT.

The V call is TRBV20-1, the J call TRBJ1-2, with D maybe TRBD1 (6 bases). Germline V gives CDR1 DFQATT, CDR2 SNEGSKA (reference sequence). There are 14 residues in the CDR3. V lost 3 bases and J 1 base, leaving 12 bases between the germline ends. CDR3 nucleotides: TGCAGTGCTAGTCCGAGACAGGTTAACTATGGCTACACCTTC. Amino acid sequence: CSASPRQVNYGYTF.

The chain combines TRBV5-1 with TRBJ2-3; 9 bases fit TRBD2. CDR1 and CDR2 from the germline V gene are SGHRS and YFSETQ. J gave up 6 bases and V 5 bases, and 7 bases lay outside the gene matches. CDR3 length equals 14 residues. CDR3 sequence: CASRVIAGVDTQYF. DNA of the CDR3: TGCGCCAGCAGGGTTATAGCGGGGGTGGATACGCAGTATTTT.

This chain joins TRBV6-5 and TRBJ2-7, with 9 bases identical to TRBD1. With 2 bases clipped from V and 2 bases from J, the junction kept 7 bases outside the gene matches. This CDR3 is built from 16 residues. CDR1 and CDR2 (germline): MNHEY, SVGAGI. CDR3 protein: CASSYGGQGGTYEQYF. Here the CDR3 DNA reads TGTGCCAGCAGTTACGGGGGACAGGGAGGGACCTACGAGCAGTACTTC.

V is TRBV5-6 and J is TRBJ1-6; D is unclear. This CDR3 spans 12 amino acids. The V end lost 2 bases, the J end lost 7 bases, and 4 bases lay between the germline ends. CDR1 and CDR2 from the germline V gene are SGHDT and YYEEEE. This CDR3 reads CASSFENSPLHF. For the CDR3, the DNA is TGTGCCAGCAGCTTCGAGAATTCACCCCTCCACTTT.

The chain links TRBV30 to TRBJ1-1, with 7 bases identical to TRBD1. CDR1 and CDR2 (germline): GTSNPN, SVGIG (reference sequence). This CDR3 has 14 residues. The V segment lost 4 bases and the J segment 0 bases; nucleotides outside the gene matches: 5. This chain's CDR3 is CAWTTTGMNTEAFF. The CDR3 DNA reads TGTGCCTGGACTACGACAGGGATGAACACTGAAGCTTTCTTT.

CDR3 sequence reads: CATSRDLRDRAYLNEKLFF. For the CDR3, the DNA is TGTGCCACCAGCAGAGATCTCAGGGACAGAGCCTACCTGAATGAAAAACTGTTTTTT. This chain links TRBV15 with TRBJ1-4, with 7 bases that match TRBD1. Germline CDR1 reads LNHNV; CDR2 reads YYDKDF (reference sequence). The CDR3 is made up of 19 amino acids. With V trimmed by 0 bases and J by 5 bases, 15 bases remained unmatched.

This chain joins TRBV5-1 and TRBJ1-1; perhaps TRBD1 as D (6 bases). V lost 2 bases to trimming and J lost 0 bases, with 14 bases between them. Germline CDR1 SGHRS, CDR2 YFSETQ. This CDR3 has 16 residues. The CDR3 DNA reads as TGCGCCAGCAGCTTTGGCAGGGGCCTTATGAACACTGAAGCTTTCTTT. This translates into CASSFGRGLMNTEAFF.